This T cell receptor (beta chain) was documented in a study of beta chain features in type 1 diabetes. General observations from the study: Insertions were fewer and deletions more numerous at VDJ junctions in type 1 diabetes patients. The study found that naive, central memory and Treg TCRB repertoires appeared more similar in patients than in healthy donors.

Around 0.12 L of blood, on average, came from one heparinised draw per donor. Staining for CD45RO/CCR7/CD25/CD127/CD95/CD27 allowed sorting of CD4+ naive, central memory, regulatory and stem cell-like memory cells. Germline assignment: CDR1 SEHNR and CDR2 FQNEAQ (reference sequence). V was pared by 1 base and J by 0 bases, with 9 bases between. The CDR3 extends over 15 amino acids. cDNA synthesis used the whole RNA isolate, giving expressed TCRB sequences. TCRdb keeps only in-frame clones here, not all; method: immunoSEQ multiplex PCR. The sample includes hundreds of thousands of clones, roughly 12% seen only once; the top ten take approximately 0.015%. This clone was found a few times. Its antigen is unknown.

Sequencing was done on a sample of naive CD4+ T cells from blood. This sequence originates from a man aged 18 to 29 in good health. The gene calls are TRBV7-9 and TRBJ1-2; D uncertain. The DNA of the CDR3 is TGTGCCAGCAGCTTAGGTCGGACTACTAACTATGGCTACACCTTC. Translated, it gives CASSLGRTTNYGYTF. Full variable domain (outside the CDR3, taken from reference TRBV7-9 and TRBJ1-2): DTGVSQNPRHKITKRGQNVTFRCDPISEHNRLYWYRQTLGQGPEFLTYFQNEAQLEKSRLLSDRFSAERPKGSFSTLEIQRTEQGDSAMYLCASSLGRTTNYGYTFGSGTRLTVV.